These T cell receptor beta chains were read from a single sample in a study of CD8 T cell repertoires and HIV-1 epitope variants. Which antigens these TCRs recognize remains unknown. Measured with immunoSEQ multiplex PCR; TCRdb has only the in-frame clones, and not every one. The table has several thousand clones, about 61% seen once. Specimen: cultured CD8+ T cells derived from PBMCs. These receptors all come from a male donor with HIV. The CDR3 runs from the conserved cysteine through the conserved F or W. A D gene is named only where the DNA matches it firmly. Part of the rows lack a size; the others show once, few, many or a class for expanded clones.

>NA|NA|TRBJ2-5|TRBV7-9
TGTGCCAGCAGCTCGACATACAACGAAGAGACCCAGTACTTC
CASSSTYNEETQYF
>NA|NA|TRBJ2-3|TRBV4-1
TGCGCCAGCAGCCAAGAAGGCCGAAGCACAGATACGCAGTATTTT
CASSQEGRSTDTQYF
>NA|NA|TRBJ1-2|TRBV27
TGTGCCAGCAGTTTATCAGGACTTTATGGTGGCTACACCTTC
CASSLSGLYGGYTF
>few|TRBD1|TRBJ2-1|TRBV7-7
TGTGCTGTCCGGGACAGGGGATCCTCCTACAATGAGCAGTTCTTC
CAVRDRGSSYNEQFF
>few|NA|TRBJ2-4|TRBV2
TGTGCCAGCAGTGATGGATTTGGCCCCCGGATGGACATTCAGTACTTC
CASSDGFGPRMDIQYF
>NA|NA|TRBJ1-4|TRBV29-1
TGCAGCGTGGCGAGGATTGCAACTAATGAAAAACTGTTTTTT
CSVARIATNEKLFF
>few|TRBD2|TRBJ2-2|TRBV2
TGTGCCAGCAGTGTAGGAGCGGGGGGGCGAGACACCGGGGAGCTGTTTTTT
CASSVGAGGRDTGELFF
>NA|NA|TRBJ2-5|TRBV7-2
TGTGCCAGCAGCTTAGCCCAAGGCAGCGGACTAGAGACCCAGTACTTC
CASSLAQGSGLETQYF
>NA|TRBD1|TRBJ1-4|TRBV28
TGTGCCAGCAGTTTAAACTCTGGAGGGGGCGGTGAAAAACTGTTTTTT
CASSLNSGGGGEKLFF
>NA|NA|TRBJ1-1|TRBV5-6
TGTGCCAGCAGCTTGGAAGGTCCTTTCACTGAAGCTTTCTTT
CASSLEGPFTEAFF
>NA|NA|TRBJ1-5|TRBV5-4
TGTGCCAGCAGCTTTTCGGGTAGCAATCAGCTCCAGCATTTT
CASSFSGSNQLQHF
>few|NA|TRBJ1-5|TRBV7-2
TGTGCCAGCAGCTTAGAGTTGAGCAATCAGCCCCAGCATTTT
CASSLELSNQPQHF
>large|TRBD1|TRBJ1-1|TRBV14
TGTGCCAGCAGCCAGTCAGGGGGGGCTTTCTTT
CASSQSGGAFF
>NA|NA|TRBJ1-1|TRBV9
TGTGCCAGCAGCGGGTCCAACACTGAAGCTTTCTTT
CASSGSNTEAFF
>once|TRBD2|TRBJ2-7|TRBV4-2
TGTGCCAGCAGCCAAGATCCCCCAGGACTAGCGGGGGGACGTGACGAGCAGTACTTC
CASSQDPPGLAGGRDEQYF
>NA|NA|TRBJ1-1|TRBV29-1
TGCAGCGTTGACAGGGCTAGGACTGAAGCTTTCTTT
CSVDRARTEAFF
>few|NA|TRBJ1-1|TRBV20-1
TGCAGTGCCCGGCGGGAAGCTTTCTTT
CSARREAFF
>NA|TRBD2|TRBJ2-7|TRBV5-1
TGCGCCAGCAGCTGGACTAGCGGGGGGGCCTACGAGCAGTACTTC
CASSWTSGGAYEQYF
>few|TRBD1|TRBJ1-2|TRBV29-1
TGCAGCGTGATCCACAGGGGGAGAGGCTATGGCTACACCTTC
CSVIHRGRGYGYTF
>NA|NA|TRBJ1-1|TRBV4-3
TGCGCCAGCAGCCAAGAAGAAGGAGATCACGGACCAAACACTGAAGCTTTCTTT
CASSQEEGDHGPNTEAFF
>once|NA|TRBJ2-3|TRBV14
TGTGCCAGCAGCCAAGGGTTCGGGGGAGCCCTCACAGATACGCAGTATTTT
CASSQGFGGALTDTQYF
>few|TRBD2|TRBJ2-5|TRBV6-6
TGTGCCAGCAGCCGAGCTTTGGGGGAGGGCCGTGAGACCCAGTACTTC
CASSRALGEGRETQYF
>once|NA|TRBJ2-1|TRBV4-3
TGCGCCAGCAGCCAAGAACTGGAGTCCTACAATGAGCAGTTCTTC
CASSQELESYNEQFF
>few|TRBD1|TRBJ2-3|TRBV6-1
TGTGCCAGCAGTGCCTTCGACAGGGCCGACCAGGGGCCTTTCACAGATACGCAGTATTTT
CASSAFDRADQGPFTDTQYF
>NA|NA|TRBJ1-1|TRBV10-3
TGTGCCATCACCCCCGATGTGAACACTGAAGCTTTCTTT
CAITPDVNTEAFF
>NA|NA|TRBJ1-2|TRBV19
TGTGCCAGTAGTATCACCAGCCAGGAGGCCTATGGCTACACCTTC
CASSITSQEAYGYTF
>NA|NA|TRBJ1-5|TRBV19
TGTGCCAGTAGTATTGGGGACGGCTCAAATCAGCCCCAGCATTTT
CASSIGDGSNQPQHF
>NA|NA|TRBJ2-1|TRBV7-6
TGTGCCAGCAGCCCGGGCCTCCAGGCTAATGAGCAGTTCTTC
CASSPGLQANEQFF
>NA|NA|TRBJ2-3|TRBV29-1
TGCAGCGTTGAAGATGGCGAGCGGGAGACAGGGGATACGCAGTATTTT
CSVEDGERETGDTQYF
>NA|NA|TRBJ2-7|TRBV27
TGTGCCAGCAGTTTATTTGGGGGATTCTACGAGCAGTACTTC
CASSLFGGFYEQYF
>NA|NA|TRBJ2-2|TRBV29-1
TGCAGCGTTGACTACGCGAACACCGGGGAGCTGTTTTTT
CSVDYANTGELFF
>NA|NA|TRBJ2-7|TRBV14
TGTGCCAGCAGCCAAGATAGGAACTCCTTTTACGAGCAGTACTTC
CASSQDRNSFYEQYF
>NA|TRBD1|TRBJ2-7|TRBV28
TGTGCCAGCAGCCCGGACAGGGGGTACGAGCAGTACTTC
CASSPDRGYEQYF
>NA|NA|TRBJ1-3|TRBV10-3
TGTGCCATCAGTGAGCCGGCAGGGATGACTCCTGGAAACACCATATATTTT
CAISEPAGMTPGNTIYF
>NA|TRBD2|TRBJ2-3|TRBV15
TGTGCCACCAGCAGACTGGCTAGCGGTCGTAGCACAGATACGCAGTATTTT
CATSRLASGRSTDTQYF
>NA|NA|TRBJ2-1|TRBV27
TGTGCCAGATGCCCCTATCGATCCTACAATGAGCAGTTCTTC
CARCPYRSYNEQFF
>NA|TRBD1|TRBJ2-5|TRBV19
TGTGCCAGTAGCGGGACAGGGGCGACGGAGACCCAGTACTTC
CASSGTGATETQYF